The rows below give T cell receptor beta chains drawn from one sample of a study of OX40 agonist ivuxolimab in advanced cancers. The table came from immunoSEQ multiplex PCR; TCRdb's copy has only in-frame clones and leaves some out. This sample carries tens of thousands of clones, about 87% of them seen once, and the ten largest clones take just under 7%. Sequenced material: CD4+ or CD8+ T cells sorted from blood, taken in a trial of the OX40 agonist ivuxolimab. The source is an adult with an advanced solid tumor such as melanoma, head and neck, liver or kidney cancer. The CDR3 runs from the conserved cysteine through the conserved F or W. A D gene is named only where the DNA matches it firmly. Some rows mark clone size as missing; the rest say once, few, many or name a class of expanded clone.

TRBJ1-2 - - TRBV5-4 TGTGCCAGCAGCTCGAAAGGGTCGAGTGGCTACACCTTC CASSSKGSSGYTF
TRBJ2-5 - - TRBV7-2 TGTGCCAGCAGCTTAGGAGCTAGAGAGACCCAGTACTTC CASSLGARETQYF
TRBJ2-3 TRBD2 few TRBV7-3 TGTGCCAGCAGCTCCGGGGGGGTTTCAGATACGCAGTATTTT CASSSGGVSDTQYF
TRBJ2-7 - - TRBV6-5 TGTGCCAGCAGTTACTCGACCGCGGGGACCTACGAGCAGTACTTC CASSYSTAGTYEQYF
TRBJ2-3 - - TRBV7-3 TGTGCCAGCAGCTTAAGTCGGGAGCCTCCCACAGATACGCAGTATTTT CASSLSREPPTDTQYF
TRBJ2-7 TRBD2 - TRBV7-2 TGTGCCAGCAGCTTGCGGACTAGCGGGAGAGGAGTACCCTACGAGCAGTACTTC CASSLRTSGRGVPYEQYF
TRBJ1-3 TRBD1 - TRBV7-2 TGTGCCAGCAGCTGGGGACAGGGGGGTGGAAACACCATATATTTT CASSWGQGGGNTIYF
TRBJ1-2 TRBD1 - TRBV29-1 TGCAGCGTCGGACAGGCTGCGGGGTATGGCTACACCTTC CSVGQAAGYGYTF
TRBJ1-1 - - TRBV2 TGTGCCAGCAGTGTCCTACAGGGTGGGAACACTGAAGCTTTCTTT CASSVLQGGNTEAFF
TRBJ1-5 - - TRBV29-1 TGCAGCGTAACAGGGCAAACGGGGCCCCAGCATTTT CSVTGQTGPQHF
TRBJ2-6 - - TRBV2 TGTGCCAGCGCTGGGGCCAACGTCCTGACTTTC CASAGANVLTF
TRBJ2-2 TRBD2 few TRBV28 TGTGCCAGCAGAAGACTAGCGGAGACCCTCACCGGGGAGCTGTTTTTT CASRRLAETLTGELFF
TRBJ1-2 TRBD1 - TRBV28 TGTGCCACCTTTAGGGCAGGGGGAGATGGCTACACCTTC CATFRAGGDGYTF
TRBJ2-7 - once TRBV7-8 TGTGCCAGCAGCTCAGAGCGGGCCATGGGAGAGCAGTACTTC CASSSERAMGEQYF
TRBJ2-2 - - TRBV15 TGTGCCACCAGCAGAGATCAACAGCTCACCGGGGAGCTGTTTTTT CATSRDQQLTGELFF
TRBJ1-4 - - TRBV6-1 TGTGCCAGCACCTCCGTGGGGCTTCCTAATGAAAAACTGTTTTTT CASTSVGLPNEKLFF
TRBJ2-7 - - TRBV5-1 TGCGCCAGCAGCTTCGTGGCAGGGGGAGGCGAGCAGTACTTC CASSFVAGGGEQYF
TRBJ1-1 TRBD1 - TRBV5-1 TGCGCCAGCTCCAAGGGACAGGCGAACACTGAAGCTTTCTTT CASSKGQANTEAFF
TRBJ1-4 - - TRBV11-3 TGTGCCAGCAGCGGGGGCCCGGGGGAAAAACTGTTTTTT CASSGGPGEKLFF
TRBJ1-5 - - TRBV28 TGTGCCAGCAGTCGGGACATTGGGCAGCCCCAGCATTTT CASSRDIGQPQHF
TRBJ1-3 - - TRBV9 TGTGCCAGCAGCGTAGGATCGGGGGGTTTTAACACCATATATTTT CASSVGSGGFNTIYF
TRBJ1-2 - - TRBV29-1 TGCAGCGCCCAAGAGGGGGTAAGCGGCTACACCTTC CSAQEGVSGYTF
TRBJ2-7 TRBD1 - TRBV10-3 TGTGCCACCAGAGGGACAGCCGGGGAGCAGTACTTC CATRGTAGEQYF
TRBJ1-2 TRBD1 - TRBV11-3 TGTGCCAGCAGACAAAAGACCGGACAGGACTATGGCTACACCTTC CASRQKTGQDYGYTF
TRBJ1-3 - - TRBV7-9 TGTGCCAGCAGCTTAGGTCAGTGGAGCTCTGGAAACACCATATATTTT CASSLGQWSSGNTIYF
TRBJ2-7 TRBD1 - TRBV27 TGTGCCAGCACCCTGGGGACAGGGACCTACGAGCAGTACTTC CASTLGTGTYEQYF
TRBJ2-1 TRBD2 - TRBV19 TGTGCCAGTAGTCCCCGGACTAGCGGGGGGCCGGGATACAATGAGCAGTTCTTC CASSPRTSGGPGYNEQFF
TRBJ2-3 - - TRBV29-1 TGCAGCGTTGCCTCGGGCACAGATACGCAGTATTTT CSVASGTDTQYF
TRBJ2-5 TRBD2 once TRBV5-1 TGCGCCAGCAGCTCGGGAGGCGGGGGGGAGACCCAGTACTTC CASSSGGGGETQYF
TRBJ1-5 TRBD1 - TRBV11-2 TGTGCCAGCAGCTTGCGGGACAGTAATCAGCCCCAGCATTTT CASSLRDSNQPQHF